This T cell receptor (beta chain) was documented in a study of cytomegalovirus exposure and HLA in healthy donors. This CDR3 comprises 14 residues. The V gene's germline CDR1 is LGHNA and CDR2 YSLEER. Trimming removed 0 bases from V and 8 bases from J; junction bases left unmatched: 5. The study ran its PCR with 60 Vbeta and 13 Jbeta primers. Generated by immunoSEQ multiplex PCR, the TCRdb table keeps only in-frame clones and is missing some. The sample yields 40,000 to 45,000 clones, roughly 77% seen once. Sample: PBMCs. This TCR was sampled from a young man in good health and CMV-seronegative. This chain links TRBV4-3 with TRBJ1-2, with 8 bases identical to TRBD1. In DNA form, the CDR3 reads TGCGCCAGCAGCCAAGAGACAGGGGAATGGGGCTACACCTTC. It specifies CASSQETGEWGYTF.